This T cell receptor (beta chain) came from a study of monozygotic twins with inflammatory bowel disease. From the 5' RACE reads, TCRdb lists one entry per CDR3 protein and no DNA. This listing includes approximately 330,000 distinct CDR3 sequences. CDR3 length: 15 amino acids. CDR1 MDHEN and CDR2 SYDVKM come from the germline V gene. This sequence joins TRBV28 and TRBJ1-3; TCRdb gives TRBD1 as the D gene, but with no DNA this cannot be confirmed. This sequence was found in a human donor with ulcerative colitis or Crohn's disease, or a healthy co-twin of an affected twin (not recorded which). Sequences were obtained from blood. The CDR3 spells CASSSAGAAGNTIYF.